The 32 T cell receptor beta chains reported below all come from one sample, sequenced in a study of technical replicates of blood from a handful of donors. Some clones are missing from TCRdb's copy, which holds only in-frame ones; the method was immunoSEQ multiplex PCR. In the table there are around 65,000 clones, roughly 86% of which are singletons. The specimen was PBMCs. Source of these receptors: a human donor in good health. Some clones in this sample may be carry-over from other donors' samples.

The CDR3 here is CAWSVQNVDGYTF. DNA of the CDR3: TGTGCCTGGAGTGTACAGAACGTGGATGGCTACACCTTC. The V call is TRBV30, the J call TRBJ1-2; no definite D call. This CDR3 is built from 13 residues. From germline, CDR1 is GTSNPN and CDR2 SVGIG (reference sequence). V shed 0 bases and J shed 6 bases, with 11 bases lying between them.

The table lists this clone with a count of one. The chain links TRBV5-1 to TRBJ2-1, with 10 bases aligning to TRBD2. Trimming took 4 bases from V and 8 from J; bases not matched to a gene: 6. The CDR3 is 14 amino acids. CDR1 is SGHRS and CDR2 is YFSETQ in the germline V gene. The chain's CDR3 is CASSQTSGFDEQFF. The CDR3 DNA follows: TGCGCCAGCAGCCAGACTAGCGGGTTCGATGAGCAGTTCTTC.

The V gene is TRBV11-3, the J gene TRBJ1-1; D not certain. The CDR3 has 14 amino acids. Trimming stripped 1 base from V and 1 base from J, with 7 bases between. The germline V gene encodes CDR1 SGHNT and CDR2 YENEEA. The CDR3 DNA reads as TGTGCCAGCAGCTTAGGTTCATGGAACACTGAAGCTTTCTTT. Its translation: CASSLGSWNTEAFF.

The rearrangement links TRBV4-2 to TRBJ2-1; 10 bases are a match to TRBD1. Germline trimming cut 4 bases from V and 9 bases from J; bases unmatched to any gene: 6. Per germline, CDR1 LGHNA and CDR2 YNFKEQ. The CDR3 totals 14 residues. For the CDR3, the DNA is TGTGCCAGCAGCCTATCCGGGACAGGGGTTGAGCAGTTCTTC. This gives the protein CASSLSGTGVEQFF.

The V gene is TRBV30, the J gene TRBJ2-3; D unclear. Germline lookup yields CDR1 GTSNPN and CDR2 SVGIG (reference sequence). The CDR3 contains 14 residues. V lost 3 bases, J lost 1 base, and 11 bases lay in between. The CDR3 region has the DNA TGTGCCTGGAGCGGCCTAGTCGGCACAGATACGCAGTATTTT. Its translation is CAWSGLVGTDTQYF.

CDR3 sequence (DNA): TGTGCCAGCAGCTTTCAGGGGGCGAACACTGAAGCTTTCTTT. It encodes CASSFQGANTEAFF. The chain joins TRBV7-9 to TRBJ1-1; TRBD1 matches 8 bases. Germline lookup yields CDR1 SEHNR and CDR2 FQNEAQ (reference sequence). This CDR3 comprises 14 residues. J gave up 1 base and V 3 bases, and 1 base lay outside the gene matches.

V usage is TRBV14 and J usage is TRBJ2-3; 8 nucleotides match TRBD2. CDR1 is SGHDN and CDR2 is FVKESK in the germline V gene. CDR3 length: 15 residues. J gave up 6 bases and V 4 bases, and 9 bases lay outside the gene matches. The CDR3 protein is CASSLILAAVDTQYF. In DNA, the CDR3 is TGTGCCAGCAGCCTAATACTAGCGGCCGTGGATACGCAGTATTTT.

CDR3 in DNA: TGTGCCAGCAGTTACGGGAGTCTATCGAACACTGAAGCTTTCTTT. The encoded protein is CASSYGSLSNTEAFF. The chain joins TRBV6-5 to TRBJ1-1; no clear D gene. Trimming cost V 2 bases and J 1 base, with 11 bases left between them. Germline V lookup: CDR1 MNHEY, CDR2 SVGAGI. The CDR3 covers 15 residues.

This chain connects TRBV7-2 to TRBJ2-3; 13 nucleotides agree with TRBD2. In germline, CDR1 is SGHTA, CDR2 FQGNSA. Trimming removed 7 bases from V and 0 bases from J; junction bases left unmatched: 10. This CDR3 has 18 amino acids. As DNA, the CDR3 is TGTGCCAGCACCTCATTGGGACTAGCGGGGTCTAGCACAGATACGCAGTATTTT. Protein sequence: CASTSLGLAGSSTDTQYF.

The rearrangement joins TRBV11-1 to TRBJ2-5; 13 bases map to TRBD2. V gave up 3 bases and J gave up 7 bases; unmatched junction bases: 8. The CDR3 extends over 16 amino acids. In germline, CDR1 is SGHAT, CDR2 FQDESV (reference sequence). The CDR3 region is CASSFRTSGGQGTQYF. The CDR3 nucleotides read TGTGCCAGCAGCTTCAGGACTAGCGGGGGCCAGGGGACCCAGTACTTC.

The genes are TRBV12-5 and TRBJ2-5; the D gene is possibly TRBD1 (6 bases). The CDR3 runs to 14 residues. Trimming took 3 bases from V and 2 from J, leaving 10 bases between them. In germline, CDR1 is LGHNT, CDR2 FRNRAP. In DNA, the CDR3 is TGTGCTAGTGGTTTTGGACAGCCACAAGAGACCCAGTACTTC. Translation gives CASGFGQPQETQYF.

The V and J genes are TRBV19 and TRBJ2-2; the D gene is possibly TRBD1 (5 bases). Trimming left V 8 bases short and J 5 bases short, with 12 bases between. CDR3 length equals 13 residues. Germline V gene data show CDR1 as LNHDA and CDR2 as SQIVND (reference sequence). CDR3 sequence: CASGAPGTGELFF. The CDR3 nucleotides are TGTGCCAGTGGGGCCCCTGGGACCGGGGAGCTGTTTTTT.

This chain connects TRBV5-1 to TRBJ2-3, with D possibly TRBD1 on 6 matching bases. From germline, CDR1 is SGHRS and CDR2 YFSETQ. The V and J ends lost 0 bases and 2 bases respectively, with 13 bases between them. The CDR3 runs 16 residues. CDR3: CASSLGDKFNTDTQYF. Here the CDR3 DNA reads TGCGCCAGCAGCTTGGGGGACAAATTCAACACAGATACGCAGTATTTT. Together with reference TRBV5-1 and TRBJ2-3, the CDR3 gives the full variable domain: KAGVTQTPRYLIKTRGQQVTLSCSPISGHRSVSWYQQTPGQGLQFLFEYFSETQRNKGNFPGRFSGRQFSNSRSEMNVSTLELGDSALYLCASSLGDKFNTDTQYFGPGTRLTVL.

The chain has TRBV4-3 and TRBJ1-6, with no clear D. CDR1 is LGHNA and CDR2 is YSLEER in the germline V gene. The CDR3 length is 15 residues. Trimming removed 0 bases from V and 7 bases from J, with 10 bases in between. CDR3 coding DNA: TGCGCCAGCAGCCAAGAAAAATCGAGGAATTCACCCCTCCACTTT. It yields the protein CASSQEKSRNSPLHF.

The chain recombines TRBV7-9 with TRBJ2-1; no clear D. Germline values: CDR1 SEHNR, CDR2 FQNEAQ (reference sequence). Between the trimmed V and J ends, which lost 5 bases and 6 bases, there was a span of 14 bases. This CDR3 region has 14 residues. The CDR3 sequence: CASSPPGLSNEQFF. DNA of the CDR3: TGTGCCAGCAGCCCGCCGGGTCTGAGCAATGAGCAGTTCTTC.

This sequence joins TRBV9 and TRBJ1-1; the D is unclear. The germline V gene encodes CDR1 SGDLS and CDR2 YYNGEE. The CDR3 extends over 13 amino acids. Trimming pared 4 bases from V and 3 bases from J, leaving 10 bases between. The DNA for the CDR3 is TGTGCCAGCAGCACTCGGGAGGACACTGAAGCTTTCTTT. Translating gives CASSTREDTEAFF.

The chain uses TRBV6-5 and TRBJ1-6; D call uncertain. With 2 bases removed from V and 7 bases from J, the gap between germline ends came to 9 bases. Germline V gene sequence: CDR1 MNHEY, CDR2 SVGAGI. This CDR3 is 14 amino acids long. CDR3 sequence (DNA): TGTGCCAGCAGTTACCTCGGGTGGAATTCACCCCTCCACTTT. Its translation is CASSYLGWNSPLHF.

There are a few counts of this clone. The chain links TRBV6-5 to TRBJ1-4; D perhaps matches TRBD1 (5 bases). Germline loops: CDR1 MNHEY, CDR2 SVGAGI. V was cut by 3 bases and J by 4 bases, with 15 bases left in between. The CDR3 is made up of 16 amino acids. Written as DNA, the CDR3 is TGTGCCAGCAGTTATAGGCGGGGCCAGAGTAATGAAAAACTGTTTTTT. Translation: CASSYRRGQSNEKLFF.

The chain is built from TRBV23-1 and TRBJ2-1, with a weak D call TRBD2 (6 bases). TRBV23-1 belongs to the ORF category, with a function that is uncertain. The CDR3 is 16 residues long. V lost 6 bases, J lost 2 bases, and 17 bases lay in between. CDR3 protein: CASRSLGLQAYNEQFF. CDR3 nucleotide sequence: TGCGCCAGCAGATCTCTCGGACTACAAGCCTACAATGAGCAGTTCTTC.

The gene calls are TRBV5-4 and TRBJ2-5, with a possible D match to TRBD2 (5 bases). V shed 0 bases and J shed 3 bases, with 9 bases lying between them. In germline, CDR1 is SGHNT, CDR2 YYREEE (reference sequence). This CDR3 comprises 14 residues. The CDR3 sequence: CASSLARREETQYF. CDR3 bases: TGTGCCAGCAGCTTGGCCCGGCGGGAAGAGACCCAGTACTTC.

The rearrangement uses TRBV7-9 and TRBJ2-7; 7 nucleotides line up with TRBD2. The CDR3 is 15 residues long. The germline V gene has CDR1 SEHNR and CDR2 FQNEAQ (reference sequence). V lost 5 bases to trimming and J lost 2 bases; unmatched junction nucleotides: 9. The CDR3: CASSVLAGAPYEQYF. CDR3 bases: TGTGCCAGCAGCGTCCTGGCGGGAGCTCCCTACGAGCAGTACTTC.

The gene calls are TRBV27 and TRBJ2-5; TRBD2 aligns across 10 bases. The CDR3 has 15 amino acids. Germline trimming cut 5 bases from V and 4 bases from J; bases unmatched to any gene: 7. Germline V gene sequence: CDR1 MNHEY, CDR2 SMNVEV (reference sequence). The CDR3 is CASSPWASGGETQYF. The CDR3 coding sequence is TGTGCCAGCAGTCCCTGGGCTAGCGGGGGAGAGACCCAGTACTTC.

The chain links TRBV5-1 to TRBJ1-4; 9 nucleotides match TRBD1. Germline loops: CDR1 SGHRS, CDR2 YFSETQ. V dropped 1 base and J dropped 2; count of bases not matched to a gene: 9. The CDR3 is 18 residues long. As DNA, the CDR3 is TGCGCCAGCAGCTTGTCCTGGACAGGGGCTTCCACTAATGAAAAACTGTTTTTT. Residues: CASSLSWTGASTNEKLFF.

The chain has TRBV5-4 and TRBJ1-2, with 8 bases that match TRBD1. Germline CDR1 SGHNT, CDR2 YYREEE (reference sequence). The CDR3 length is 16 residues. V gave up 4 bases and J gave up 3 bases; unmatched junction bases: 11. The CDR3 DNA sequence: TGTGCCAGCAGCCAATTAGTGACAGGGGCGGACTATGGCTACACCTTC. It codes for CASSQLVTGADYGYTF.

The CDR3 sequence is CASRGTSMETQYF. CDR3 bases: TGTGCCAGCAGAGGGACTAGCATGGAGACCCAGTACTTC. The chain recombines TRBV7-2 with TRBJ2-5; 9 bases line up with TRBD2. Trimming cost V 6 bases and J 5 bases; bases outside gene matches: 4. In germline, CDR1 is SGHTA, CDR2 FQGNSA. The CDR3 runs 13 residues. Looking up the rest from reference TRBV7-2 and TRBJ2-5 gives the full variable domain: GAGVSQSPSNKVTEKGKDVELRCDPISGHTALYWYRQSLGQGLEFLIYFQGNSAPDKSGLPSDRFSAERTGGSVSTLTIQRTQQEDSAVYLCASRGTSMETQYFGPGTRLLVL.

The chain uses TRBV5-4 and TRBJ2-3; D is possibly TRBD1 (6 bases). The CDR3 sequence is 16 residues long. Trimming left V 2 bases short and J 0 bases short, with 13 bases between. Per the germline V gene, CDR1 is SGHNT and CDR2 is YYREEE (reference sequence). The CDR3 nucleotides read TGTGCCAGCAGCTTTACAGGGCTTATAAGCACAGATACGCAGTATTTT. Protein sequence: CASSFTGLISTDTQYF. The full variable domain, with the rest looked up from reference TRBV5-4 and TRBJ2-3, is ETGVTQSPTHLIKTRGQQVTLRCSSQSGHNTVSWYQQALGQGPQFIFQYYREEENGRGNFPPRFSGLQFPNYSSELNVNALELDDSALYLCASSFTGLISTDTQYFGPGTRLTVL.

The genes are TRBV9 and TRBJ2-1; tentatively, D is TRBD1 (6 bases). The CDR3 is 16 residues long. Germline CDR1 SGDLS, CDR2 YYNGEE. Trimming shortened V by 3 bases and J by 9 bases, and 22 bases separated the two germline ends. CDR3 in amino acids: CASSAGDGTPRGEQFF. The DNA of the CDR3 is TGTGCCAGCAGCGCAGGAGACGGGACCCCCAGGGGTGAGCAGTTCTTC.

The chain is built from TRBV7-9 and TRBJ1-2; D ambiguous. Germline CDR1 reads SEHNR; CDR2 reads FQNEAQ (reference sequence). The CDR3 is 17 amino acids. Trimming shortened V by 3 bases and J by 1 base, and 18 bases separated the two germline ends. CDR3 nucleotides: TGTGCCAGCAGCTTCGTACCCCCGAGCGACGGTAACTATGGCTACACCTTC. This codes for CASSFVPPSDGNYGYTF.

This rearrangement joins TRBV5-6 to TRBJ2-5, with 8 bases fitting TRBD2. This CDR3 comprises 14 residues. Losses at the gene ends were 4 bases for V and 5 bases for J; bases not matched to a gene: 7. The germline V gene encodes CDR1 SGHDT and CDR2 YYEEEE. CDR3 nucleotides: TGTGCCAGCAGCACCCAACTAGCGGACGAGACCCAGTACTTC. Its protein product is CASSTQLADETQYF.

CDR3 nucleotides: TGTGCCAGCAGCCGGACTAGCGCAGGAGAGCAGTTCTTC. It encodes CASSRTSAGEQFF. This chain joins TRBV11-3 and TRBJ2-1; 9 bases match TRBD2. The CDR3 runs to 13 residues. V dropped 5 bases and J dropped 10; count of bases not matched to a gene: 6. The germline CDR1 and CDR2 sequences are SGHNT and YENEEA.

The table lists this clone with a few counts. V and J are TRBV30 and TRBJ1-1; D gene unclear. V was cut by 0 bases and J by 5 bases, with 7 bases left in between. The CDR3 loop spans 12 amino acids. Germline CDR1 and CDR2: GTSNPN and SVGIG (reference sequence). The CDR3 region is CAWSVRRTEAFF. CDR3 in DNA: TGTGCCTGGAGTGTACGCCGGACTGAAGCTTTCTTT.

This chain connects TRBV4-3 to TRBJ1-1, with a possible D match to TRBD1 (5 bases). The germline gives CDR1 LGHNA, CDR2 YSLEER. Trimming shortened V by 4 bases and J by 0 bases, and 15 bases separated the two germline ends. CDR3 length equals 16 residues. The CDR3 is CASSRGIGVMNTEAFF. CDR3 coding DNA: TGCGCCAGCAGCCGGGGCATTGGGGTTATGAACACTGAAGCTTTCTTT.